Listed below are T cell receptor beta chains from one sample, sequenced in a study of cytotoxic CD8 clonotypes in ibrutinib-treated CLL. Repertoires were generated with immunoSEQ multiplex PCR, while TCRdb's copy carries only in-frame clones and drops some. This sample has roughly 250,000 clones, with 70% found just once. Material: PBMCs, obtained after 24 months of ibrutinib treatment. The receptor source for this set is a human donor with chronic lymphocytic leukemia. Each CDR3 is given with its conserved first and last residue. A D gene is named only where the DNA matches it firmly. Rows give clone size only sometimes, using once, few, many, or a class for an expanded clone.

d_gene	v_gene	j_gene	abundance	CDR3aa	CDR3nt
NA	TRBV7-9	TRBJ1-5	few	CASSAQDQPQHF	TGTGCCAGCAGCGCACAGGATCAGCCCCAGCATTTT
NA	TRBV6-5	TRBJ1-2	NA	CASSYVDSEGMSGYTF	TGTGCCAGCAGTTACGTTGATTCAGAGGGAATGTCTGGCTACACCTTC
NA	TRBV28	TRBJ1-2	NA	CASSRVPSDYGYTF	TGTGCCAGCAGCCGGGTCCCCTCGGACTATGGCTACACCTTC
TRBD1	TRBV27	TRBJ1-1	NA	CASSFSTGVAFF	TGTGCCAGCAGTTTCTCGACAGGGGTGGCTTTCTTT
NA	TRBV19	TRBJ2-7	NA	CASPCKGSSYEQYF	TGTGCCAGCCCATGTAAGGGGAGCTCCTACGAGCAGTACTTC
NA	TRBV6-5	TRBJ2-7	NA	CASVDSYYEQYF	TGTGCCAGTGTTGACAGTTACTACGAGCAGTACTTC
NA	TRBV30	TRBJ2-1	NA	CAWRPYSGAEQFF	TGTGCCTGGAGGCCATACTCGGGAGCTGAGCAGTTCTTC
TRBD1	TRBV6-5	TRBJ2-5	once	CASTGQAWGETQYF	TGTGCCAGCACAGGACAGGCCTGGGGAGAGACCCAGTACTTC
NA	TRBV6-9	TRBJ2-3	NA	CASSYQGTDTQYF	TGTGCCAGCAGTTACCAGGGGACAGATACGCAGTATTTT
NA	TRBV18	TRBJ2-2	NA	CASSRTADTGELFF	TGTGCCAGCTCCAGGACGGCAGACACCGGGGAGCTGTTTTTT
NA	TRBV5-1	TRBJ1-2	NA	CASSLVGGLSYGYTF	TGCGCCAGCAGCTTGGTCGGCGGCCTAAGCTATGGCTACACCTTC
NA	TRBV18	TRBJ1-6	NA	CASSPGLGAPLHF	TGTGCCAGCTCACCGGGCCTCGGTGCGCCCCTCCACTTT
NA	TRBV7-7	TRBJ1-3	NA	CASSPDGGNTIYF	TGTGCTAGCAGCCCAGATGGGGGAAACACCATATATTTT
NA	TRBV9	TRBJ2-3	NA	CASSVAQSGTDTQYF	TGTGCCAGCAGCGTAGCTCAGAGTGGCACAGATACGCAGTATTTT
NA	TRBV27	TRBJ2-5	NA	CATRELSGETQYF	TGTGCCACCCGGGAGCTATCCGGGGAGACCCAGTACTTC
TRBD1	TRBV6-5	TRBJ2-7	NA	CASGQVYEQYF	TGTGCCAGCGGACAGGTATACGAGCAGTACTTC
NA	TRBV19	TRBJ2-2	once	CASNSVTGPTGELFF	TGTGCCAGTAATTCGGTAACAGGCCCGACCGGGGAGCTGTTTTTT
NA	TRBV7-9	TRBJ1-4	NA	CASSSREGRENEKLFF	TGTGCCAGCAGCTCTCGTGAGGGGAGAGAAAATGAAAAACTGTTTTTT
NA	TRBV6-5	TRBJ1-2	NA	CASSYSPDYGYTF	TGTGCCAGCAGTTACTCTCCGGATTATGGCTACACCTTC
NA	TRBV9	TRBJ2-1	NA	CASSVGYNEQFF	TGTGCCAGCAGCGTAGGCTACAATGAGCAGTTCTTC
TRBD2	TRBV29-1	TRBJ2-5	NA	CSVEDLAGRQETQYF	TGCAGCGTTGAAGATTTAGCGGGGAGGCAAGAGACCCAGTACTTC
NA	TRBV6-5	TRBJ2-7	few	CATPQYEQYF	TGTGCCACCCCTCAGTACGAGCAGTACTTC
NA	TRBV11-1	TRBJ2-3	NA	CASSKWVGTDTQYF	TGTGCCAGCAGCAAGTGGGTTGGCACAGATACGCAGTATTTT
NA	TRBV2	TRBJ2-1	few	CASRVTARSSYNEQFF	TGTGCCAGCAGAGTGACTGCAAGGAGCTCCTACAATGAGCAGTTCTTC
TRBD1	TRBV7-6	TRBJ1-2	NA	CASSFENFGRGDYGYTF	TGTGCCAGCAGCTTTGAAAATTTCGGCAGGGGGGACTATGGCTACACCTTC
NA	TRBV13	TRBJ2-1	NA	CASTNSYNEQFF	TGTGCCAGCACCAACAGTTACAATGAGCAGTTCTTC
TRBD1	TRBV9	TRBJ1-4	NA	CASSATGQSEKLFF	TGTGCCAGCAGCGCGACGGGACAGTCCGAAAAACTGTTTTTT
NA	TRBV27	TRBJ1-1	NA	CASSSNRFTEAFF	TGTGCCAGCAGTTCCAACCGGTTCACTGAAGCTTTCTTT
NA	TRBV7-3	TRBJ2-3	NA	CASSSVGGSGDTQYF	TGTGCCAGCAGCTCTGTTGGCGGGTCGGGAGATACGCAGTATTTT
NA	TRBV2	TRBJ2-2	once	CASSERSTGELFF	TGTGCCAGCAGTGAAAGGTCCACCGGGGAGCTGTTTTTT
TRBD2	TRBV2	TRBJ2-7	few	CASSPVAGGLEQYF	TGTGCCAGCAGTCCGGTAGCGGGAGGGCTCGAGCAGTACTTC
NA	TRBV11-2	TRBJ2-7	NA	CASSLFSSYEQYF	TGTGCCAGCAGCTTATTTTCGAGTTACGAGCAGTACTTC
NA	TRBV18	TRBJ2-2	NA	CASSPPGTETGELFF	TGTGCCAGCTCACCACCGGGGACTGAAACCGGGGAGCTGTTTTTT
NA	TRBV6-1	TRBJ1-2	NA	CASSERQGYGYTF	TGTGCCAGCAGTGAAAGGCAGGGATATGGCTACACCTTC